The 32 T cell receptor beta chains below were found in one sample sequenced in a study of shared clonotypes between healthy human individuals. Sequenced by immunoSEQ multiplex PCR; TCRdb stores in-frame clones only, minus some. The profile covers around 1,000,000 clones, with about 72% appearing a single time and roughly 0.9% taken by the ten largest. The specimen sequenced was memory CD4+ T cells from PBMCs. The subset here: CD45RA-negative fraction. Receptor source: a man in his late teens or twenties in good health. Some clones in this sample may be carry-over from other donors' samples.

Concerning this clone: Distinct nucleotide sequences in the sample also encode this CDR3. V gene TRBV6-1 combines with J gene TRBJ1-5, with D perhaps TRBD1 (5 bases). CDR3 length: 14 residues. Germline CDR1 MNHNS, CDR2 SASEGT. The V and J ends lost 2 bases and 4 bases respectively, with 9 bases between them. The CDR3 sequence: CASSESGGNQPQHF. The CDR3, as DNA: TGTGCCAGCAGTGAATCGGGGGGGAATCAGCCCCAGCATTTT.

Comment on this clone: Distinct nucleotide sequences in the sample also encode this CDR3. The rearrangement links TRBV6-1 to TRBJ2-2; tentative D call: TRBD1 (6 bases). CDR3 size: 13 residues. V dropped 3 bases and J dropped 5 bases, with 7 bases sitting between them. Germline CDR1 MNHNS, CDR2 SASEGT. CDR3 loop: CASSDQGTGELFF. DNA for the CDR3: TGTGCCAGCAGTGATCAGGGGACCGGGGAGCTGTTTTTT.

This clone was detected a few times. This chain uses TRBV29-1 with TRBJ1-1; no firm D call. Germline-derived CDR1 and CDR2 are SQVTM and ANQGSEA. Between the trimmed V and J ends, which lost 5 bases and 7 bases, there was a span of 14 bases. The CDR3 runs 12 residues. In DNA form, the CDR3 reads TGCAGCGTTTCCGACAACCCATATGAAGCTTTCTTT. Protein: CSVSDNPYEAFF.

The gene calls are TRBV5-1 and TRBJ2-7, with 10 bases identical to TRBD2. This CDR3 is 17 amino acids long. The V and J ends lost 2 bases and 7 bases, in that order; junction bases with no gene match: 15. Germline CDR1 and CDR2: SGHRS and YFSETQ. The CDR3: CASSFTTSGSLSGEQYF. The DNA for the CDR3 is TGCGCCAGCAGCTTCACGACTAGCGGGTCCCTTTCGGGTGAGCAGTACTTC.

V gene TRBV27 combines with J gene TRBJ1-3; D is unresolved. CDR1 is MNHEY and CDR2 is SMNVEV in the germline V gene (reference sequence). The V end lost 4 bases, the J end lost 0 bases, and 13 bases lay between the germline ends. The CDR3 loop spans 16 amino acids. This CDR3 reads CASSSGITASGNTIYF. The DNA of the CDR3 is TGTGCCAGCAGTTCGGGAATTACCGCCTCTGGAAACACCATATATTTT.

The V gene is TRBV18, the J gene TRBJ2-5; TRBD2 might be the D (6 bases). Germline CDR1 reads KGHSH; CDR2 reads LQKENI. Trimming took off 2 bases at V and 7 bases at J, with 20 bases between the two ends. The CDR3 contains 16 residues. The CDR3 region has the DNA TGTGCCAGCTCACCAACCGCCGGGACTCCTGCGCCGACCCAGTACTTC. Protein: CASSPTAGTPAPTQYF.

This clone appeared a few times. The rearrangement joins TRBV7-9 to TRBJ2-5; possibly TRBD1 or TRBD2 for D (5 bases each). Germline V gene sequence: CDR1 SEHNR, CDR2 FQNEAQ (reference sequence). With 0 bases removed from V and 5 bases from J, the gap between germline ends came to 13 bases. The length of the CDR3 is 15 residues. The CDR3 bases are TGTGCCAGCAGCTTAGCCAGGGAACAGCGGGAGACCCAGTACTTC. Protein: CASSLAREQRETQYF.

V and J are TRBV5-1 and TRBJ1-1; 8 positions match TRBD1. The CDR3 covers 16 residues. The germline CDR1 and CDR2 sequences are SGHRS and YFSETQ. With 2 bases clipped from V and 0 bases from J, the junction kept 6 bases outside the gene matches. The CDR3 spells CASSLSRGRMNTEAFF. In DNA, the CDR3 is TGCGCCAGCAGCTTATCCAGGGGGCGCATGAACACTGAAGCTTTCTTT.

The V gene is TRBV4-1, the J gene TRBJ1-2, with 8 bases matching TRBD1. V was clipped by 6 bases and J by 4 bases; unmatched bases: 10. Germline loops: CDR1 MGHRA, CDR2 YSYEKL. The CDR3 runs to 15 residues. The CDR3 reads CASSLRQGNGYGYTF. CDR3 bases: TGCGCCAGCAGTCTTCGACAGGGGAATGGCTATGGCTACACCTTC.

CDR3 sequence: CATQTGVGGTDTQYF. In DNA form, the CDR3 reads TGTGCCACCCAGACAGGGGTCGGCGGCACAGATACGCAGTATTTT. The chain is built from TRBV10-3 and TRBJ2-3; 8 nucleotides line up with TRBD1. The V segment lost 10 bases and the J segment 1 base; nucleotides outside the gene matches: 10. The CDR3 runs to 15 residues. CDR1 ENHRY and CDR2 SYGVKD come from the germline V gene.

This clone was recorded once. One end of the junction fails to match germline, which may point to a read error. The chain links TRBV2 to TRBJ2-7; the D call may be TRBD1 or TRBD2 (5 bases each). Looked up from germline, CDR1 is SNHLY and CDR2 is FYNNEI. The length of the CDR3 is 14 residues. The chain's CDR3 is CASRAGTSSHEQYF. DNA for the CDR3: TGTGCCAGCAGGGCCGGGACGTCCTCCCACGAGCAGTACTTC.

This clone was counted a few times. V usage is TRBV28 and J usage is TRBJ2-2; 8 bases align to TRBD1. Germline V gene sequence: CDR1 MDHEN, CDR2 SYDVKM. This CDR3 is 15 amino acids long. The V gene end was trimmed by 1 base and the J gene end by 3 bases; junction bases not matched to a gene: 1. The CDR3 DNA reads TGTGCCAGCAGTTTATACAGGGGGGACACCGGGGAGCTGTTTTTT. This gives the protein CASSLYRGDTGELFF.

CDR3 amino acids: CASSLTGVPNTEAFF. CDR3 DNA sequence: TGCGCCAGCAGCTTAACAGGGGTCCCTAACACTGAAGCTTTCTTT. The chain uses TRBV5-1 and TRBJ1-1, with 7 bases aligning to TRBD1. CDR1 and CDR2 (germline): SGHRS, YFSETQ. V trimming: 2 bases; J trimming: 2 bases; junction bases outside the gene matches: 6. The CDR3 runs to 15 residues.

J is TRBJ2-3 and V is TRBV14; D not certain. V gave up 1 base and J gave up 1 base, with 3 bases separating them. The CDR3 contains 13 residues. The germline gives CDR1 SGHDN, CDR2 FVKESK. CDR3 DNA: TGTGCCAGCAGCCAAGTGGGCACAGATACGCAGTATTTT. It codes for CASSQVGTDTQYF.

This clone occurred once. J is TRBJ1-1 and V is TRBV4-1; TRBD1 matches 9 bases. CDR3 length equals 16 residues. The germline V gene encodes CDR1 MGHRA and CDR2 YSYEKL. V was pared by 0 bases and J by 5 bases, with 7 bases of the junction left unmatched. CDR3: CASSQDGNRGRTEAFF. Here the CDR3 DNA reads TGCGCCAGCAGCCAAGATGGAAACAGGGGGCGAACTGAAGCTTTCTTT.

The rearrangement uses TRBV9 and TRBJ2-7; D is perhaps TRBD2 (6 bases). V shed 4 bases and J shed 4 bases, with 18 bases lying between them. The length of the CDR3 is 15 residues. Germline V lookup: CDR1 SGDLS, CDR2 YYNGEE. The CDR3 loop is CASSSNPGERYEQYF. The CDR3 nucleotides read TGTGCCAGCAGCTCCAACCCGGGAGAGAGATACGAGCAGTACTTC.

The chain carries TRBV28 and TRBJ1-4; D gene ambiguous. Trimming took off 8 bases at V and 4 bases at J, with 17 bases between the two ends. CDR3 length equals 15 residues. Germline V gene lookup returns CDR1 MDHEN and CDR2 SYDVKM. The CDR3 protein is CASGGPEVGNEKLFF. The CDR3 DNA sequence: TGTGCCAGCGGCGGGCCGGAGGTTGGTAATGAAAAACTGTTTTTT.

The sample holds a few counts of this clone. The chain recombines TRBV7-9 with TRBJ2-2, with a tentative D call TRBD1 (6 bases). Deletions cut 5 bases from V and 0 bases from J, with 13 bases between. The V gene's germline CDR1 is SEHNR and CDR2 FQNEAQ (reference sequence). There are 16 residues in the CDR3. The CDR3 reads CASSPIQGTNTGELFF. CDR3 bases: TGTGCCAGCAGCCCTATACAGGGAACGAACACCGGGGAGCTGTTTTTT.

V and J are TRBV28 and TRBJ2-7; 12 bases match TRBD2. This CDR3 has 16 amino acids. V shed 4 bases, J shed 2 bases, and the junction held 6 bases outside the gene matches. Germline CDR1 reads MDHEN; CDR2 reads SYDVKM. The CDR3 bases are TGTGCCAGCAGTTCCCCCAGGACTAGCGGGACCTACGAGCAGTACTTC. Protein: CASSSPRTSGTYEQYF.

The chain carries TRBV5-1 and TRBJ1-1, with a possible D match to TRBD1 (6 bases). This CDR3 has 13 residues. From germline, CDR1 is SGHRS and CDR2 YFSETQ. V gave up 4 bases and J gave up 6 bases, with 13 bases separating them. CDR3: CASSATGKPEAFF. The DNA of the CDR3 is TGCGCCAGCAGCGCAACAGGGAAACCTGAAGCTTTCTTT.

This rearrangement joins TRBV6-6 to TRBJ2-7; D is possibly TRBD1 (5 bases). The CDR3 spans 12 residues. V was shortened by 2 bases and J by 7 bases, with 9 bases between the two germline ends. Germline CDR1 reads MNHNY; CDR2 reads SVGAGI (reference sequence). CDR3 sequence reads: CASSYPGQEQYF. CDR3 DNA: TGTGCCAGCAGTTACCCAGGGCAAGAGCAGTACTTC.

V gene TRBV18 combines with J gene TRBJ2-7; maybe TRBD2 (6 bases). Between the trimmed V and J ends, which lost 3 bases and 2 bases, there was a span of 14 bases. This CDR3 has 15 residues. Germline loops: CDR1 KGHSH, CDR2 LQKENI. Here the CDR3 reads CASSPTDGGAYEQYF. The CDR3 bases are TGTGCCAGCTCACCGACTGACGGGGGAGCCTACGAGCAGTACTTC.

This clone appeared many times. The chain combines TRBV25-1 with TRBJ2-5; D gene unclear. Deletions cut 0 bases from V and 3 bases from J, with 14 bases between. The CDR3 covers 16 residues. Germline V CDR1 and CDR2: MGHDK, SYGVNS. CDR3 bases: TGTGCCAGCAGTGAATACGACTCTGGCAGAAAAGAGACCCAGTACTTC. This encodes CASSEYDSGRKETQYF.

The chain carries TRBV9 and TRBJ2-5; D gene unclear. The ends were cut back, 3 bases at V and 0 bases at J, with 9 bases in the middle. The CDR3 consists of 14 residues. Germline assignment: CDR1 SGDLS and CDR2 YYNGEE. This chain's CDR3 is CASSAYRDQETQYF. The CDR3 coding sequence is TGTGCCAGCAGCGCCTACAGAGACCAAGAGACCCAGTACTTC.

This clone was observed a handful of times. This chain links TRBV2 with TRBJ1-4; D gene ambiguous. Germline V lookup: CDR1 SNHLY, CDR2 FYNNEI. Trimming pared 2 bases from V and 4 bases from J, leaving 11 bases between. The CDR3 has 15 amino acids. The CDR3 coding sequence is TGTGCCAGCAGTGAACTTGGACTGCATAATGAAAAACTGTTTTTT. Amino acids: CASSELGLHNEKLFF.

The chain has TRBV28 and TRBJ1-2, with a tentative D call TRBD1 (5 bases). CDR1 and CDR2 (germline): MDHEN, SYDVKM. Trimming took off 10 bases at V and 8 bases at J, with 17 bases between the two ends. This CDR3 region has 12 residues. The CDR3 region has the DNA TGTGCCATGCGGGGCAACTTCGAAGGCTACACCTTC. Amino acids: CAMRGNFEGYTF.

The chain has TRBV28 and TRBJ1-6, with D uncertain. Germline V lookup: CDR1 MDHEN, CDR2 SYDVKM. The V end lost 1 base, the J end lost 9 bases, and 13 bases lay between the germline ends. CDR3 size: 15 residues. The CDR3 bases are TGTGCCAGCAGTTTATTGGCGGGGATACGTTCACCCCTCCACTTT. Translation: CASSLLAGIRSPLHF.

The rearrangement links TRBV11-2 to TRBJ2-7; D ambiguous. The length of the CDR3 is 14 residues. V lost 3 bases and J lost 2, with 11 bases in between. CDR1 and CDR2 (germline): SGHAT, FQNNGV. This chain's CDR3 is CASSLARSTYEQYF. The CDR3 region has the DNA TGTGCCAGCAGCTTGGCCAGGAGTACCTACGAGCAGTACTTC.

The CDR3 DNA reads TGCGCCAGCAGCATCCCCCTGGGGATGGGGGGGGATACGCAGTATTTT. It codes for CASSIPLGMGGDTQYF. The chain carries TRBV5-1 and TRBJ2-3; 7 bases map to TRBD2. With V trimmed by 4 bases and J by 6 bases, 14 bases remained unmatched. The CDR3 has 16 residues. Germline lookup yields CDR1 SGHRS and CDR2 YFSETQ.

The rearrangement links TRBV11-2 to TRBJ1-4; unclear D gene. CDR1 SGHAT and CDR2 FQNNGV come from the germline V gene. V was cut by 6 bases and J by 8 bases, with 19 bases left in between. The CDR3 runs 15 residues. The CDR3: CASRIVRWFFEKLFF. The CDR3 DNA follows: TGTGCCAGCAGGATCGTACGATGGTTTTTCGAAAAACTGTTTTTT.

This chain joins TRBV7-2 and TRBJ2-1; TRBD1 matches at 8 bases. The CDR3 consists of 16 residues. With V trimmed by 5 bases and J by 10 bases, 16 bases remained unmatched. CDR1 and CDR2 (germline): SGHTA, FQGNSA. CDR3 sequence (DNA): TGTGCCAGCAGCCCCGAACCGGGACAGGTTTCTCAGGAGCAGTTCTTC. Amino acids: CASSPEPGQVSQEQFF.

The chain is built from TRBV28 and TRBJ1-3; D not certain. CDR3 length: 16 amino acids. Germline V gives CDR1 MDHEN, CDR2 SYDVKM. V was shortened by 6 bases and J by 0 bases, with 15 bases between the two germline ends. The CDR3, as DNA: TGTGCCAGCAGCCCTGTGGGGTTTAGCTCTGGAAACACCATATATTTT. Its protein product is CASSPVGFSSGNTIYF.